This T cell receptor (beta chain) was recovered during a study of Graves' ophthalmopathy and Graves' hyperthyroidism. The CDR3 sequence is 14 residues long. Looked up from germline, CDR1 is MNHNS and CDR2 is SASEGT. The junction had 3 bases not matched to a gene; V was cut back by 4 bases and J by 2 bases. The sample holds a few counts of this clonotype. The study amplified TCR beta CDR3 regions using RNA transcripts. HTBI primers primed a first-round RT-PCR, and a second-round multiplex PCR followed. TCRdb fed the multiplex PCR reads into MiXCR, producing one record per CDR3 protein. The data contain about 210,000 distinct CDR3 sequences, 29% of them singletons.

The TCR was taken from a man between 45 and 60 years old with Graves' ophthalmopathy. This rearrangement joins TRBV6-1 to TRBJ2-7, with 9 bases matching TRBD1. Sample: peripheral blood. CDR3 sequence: CASSGGTGTYEQYF. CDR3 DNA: TGTGCCAGCAGTGGGGGGACAGGGACCTACGAGCAGTACTTC.